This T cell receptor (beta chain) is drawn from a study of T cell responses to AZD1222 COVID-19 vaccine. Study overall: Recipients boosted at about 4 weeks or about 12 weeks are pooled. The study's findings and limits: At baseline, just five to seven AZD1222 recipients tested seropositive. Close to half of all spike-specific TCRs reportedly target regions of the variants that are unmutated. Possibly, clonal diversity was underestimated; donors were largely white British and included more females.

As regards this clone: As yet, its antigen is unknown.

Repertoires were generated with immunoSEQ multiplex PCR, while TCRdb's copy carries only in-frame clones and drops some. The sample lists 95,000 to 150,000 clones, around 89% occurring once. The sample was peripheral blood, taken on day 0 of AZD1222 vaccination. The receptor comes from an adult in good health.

The CDR3 nucleotides read TGTGCCAGCAGTTTGACCGGGACAGGGATCTATGGCTACACCTTC. Its protein product is CASSLTGTGIYGYTF. The chain uses TRBV5-4 and TRBJ1-2; 9 bases are a match to TRBD1. This CDR3 region has 15 residues. V shed 5 bases and J 4 bases; nucleotides not matched to a gene: 9. Germline V lookup: CDR1 SGHNT, CDR2 YYREEE (reference sequence).